The clone carrying this T cell receptor beta chain occurred many times. Antigen unknown. The hyperthyroidism was newly diagnosed and had lasted under 2 months; the patients were aged 18 to 65. Orbital computed tomography and thyroid ultrasound, together with serum TRAb and thyroxine and clinical symptoms, were used for diagnoses. This entry comes from a study of T cells in Graves' hyperthyroidism and ophthalmopathy. General study results and limits: Ophthalmopathy was separated from stable hyperthyroidism by a 13 V-J model. Prediction of ophthalmopathy progression came a median around 6 months pre-onset.

The CDR3 is 13 residues long. Germline V gene data show CDR1 as DFQATT and CDR2 as SNEGSKA (reference sequence). V dropped 4 bases and J dropped 0 bases, with 9 bases sitting between them. TCR beta CDR3 regions were amplified from RNA transcripts. TCR CDR3 underwent first-round RT-PCR with the HTBI primer set. TCRdb independently ran MiXCR on the multiplex PCR reads; one entry per CDR3 protein. This sample has fewer than 450,000 distinct CDR3 sequences, with about 18% found just once. Material: blood. The chain employs TRBV20-1 and TRBJ1-1; no clear D. The sequence came from a woman aged 25 to 39 with Graves' hyperthyroidism that later progressed to Graves' ophthalmopathy. CDR3 in DNA: TGCAGTGCTACCGGACTTCTGAACACTGAAGCTTTCTTT. This gives the protein CSATGLLNTEAFF.